The 25 T cell receptor beta chains below come from one sample, sequenced in a study of siplizumab effects on memory and regulatory T cells. Measured with immunoSEQ multiplex PCR; TCRdb has only the in-frame clones, and not every one. The sample holds about 100,000 clones, 90% to 95% seen once. The specimen was non-Treg CD4+ T cells sorted from blood. The receptors were sampled from a human donor in good health.

V and J are TRBV6-5 and TRBJ2-3; possibly TRBD1 for D (6 bases). Trimming took 0 bases from V and 5 from J, leaving 15 bases between them. The CDR3 covers 16 residues. Germline CDR1 is MNHEY and CDR2 is SVGAGI. The CDR3: CASSYSAIWGQDTQYF. CDR3 coding DNA: TGTGCCAGCAGTTACTCCGCGATATGGGGGCAAGATACGCAGTATTTT.

The CDR3 loop is CASKPQRGLVGQFF. The CDR3 region has the DNA TGTGCCAGCAAGCCCCAAAGGGGACTAGTAGGGCAGTTCTTC. The rearrangement joins TRBV6-1 to TRBJ2-1; 8 bases are shared with TRBD2. CDR3 length: 14 residues. The V and J ends lost 7 bases and 12 bases, in that order; junction bases with no gene match: 14. In germline, CDR1 is MNHNS, CDR2 SASEGT.

The CDR3 region has the DNA TGTGCCAGCAGTTTACGACAGCGTGGACTAGCGGGAGGCTTCTTTGAGCAGTTCTTC. Its translation is CASSLRQRGLAGGFFEQFF. This chain uses TRBV27 with TRBJ2-1, with 14 nucleotides matching TRBD2. Unmatched junction bases numbered 15, after V lost 2 bases and J lost 9 bases. CDR1 is MNHEY and CDR2 is SMNVEV in the germline V gene (reference sequence). This CDR3 spans 19 amino acids.

This chain connects TRBV7-2 to TRBJ2-1; tentative D call: TRBD2 (6 bases). V was trimmed by 3 bases and J by 4 bases, leaving 16 bases between them. The germline V gene has CDR1 SGHTA and CDR2 FQGNSA. This CDR3 is built from 16 residues. CDR3 nucleotides: TGTGCCAGCAGCTTCTTCGGACGGGAGTTATACAATGAGCAGTTCTTC. It translates to CASSFFGRELYNEQFF. Looking up the rest from reference TRBV7-2 and TRBJ2-1 gives the full variable domain: GAGVSQSPSNKVTEKGKDVELRCDPISGHTALYWYRQSLGQGLEFLIYFQGNSAPDKSGLPSDRFSAERTGGSVSTLTIQRTQQEDSAVYLCASSFFGRELYNEQFFGPGTRLTVL.

The chain links TRBV28 to TRBJ2-7; possibly TRBD2 for D (6 bases). Germline V gives CDR1 MDHEN, CDR2 SYDVKM. Trimming took off 8 bases at V and 3 bases at J, with 20 bases between the two ends. This CDR3 has 15 amino acids. CDR3 DNA: TGTGCCAGCCGCAGTCTCGGGCGGGGTCTCTACGAGCAGTACTTC. Amino acid sequence: CASRSLGRGLYEQYF.

This CDR3 reads CASSFGGTGGSYEQYF. DNA of the CDR3: TGTGCCAGCAGCTTTGGTGGGACAGGGGGTTCCTACGAGCAGTACTTC. The chain combines TRBV5-4 with TRBJ2-7; 11 bases align to TRBD1. The CDR3 spans 16 residues. V dropped 2 bases and J dropped 1; count of bases not matched to a gene: 5. Germline V lookup: CDR1 SGHNT, CDR2 YYREEE (reference sequence).

The genes are TRBV29-1 and TRBJ2-3; D is ambiguous. The CDR3 is 16 amino acids. The germline V and J ends were trimmed by 3 bases and 2 bases, with 18 bases remaining between them. Per the germline V gene, CDR1 is SQVTM and CDR2 is ANQGSEA. CDR3 nucleotide sequence: TGCAGCGTTGAGGTAGGGTACACTCGAGCCACAGATACGCAGTATTTT. This gives the protein CSVEVGYTRATDTQYF.

This chain joins TRBV6-1 and TRBJ1-5; TRBD1 is a possible D gene (6 bases). This CDR3 region has 15 residues. The ends were cut back, 4 bases at V and 4 bases at J, with 14 bases in the middle. Germline V lookup: CDR1 MNHNS, CDR2 SASEGT. CDR3 protein: CASSATGLGNQPQHF. As DNA, the CDR3 is TGTGCCAGCAGTGCAACAGGGTTGGGGAATCAGCCCCAGCATTTT.

This sequence joins TRBV11-3 and TRBJ2-7, with TRBD1 matching over 8 bases. Germline V CDR1 and CDR2: SGHNT, YENEEA. V shed 2 bases, J shed 4 bases, and the junction held 7 bases outside the gene matches. The CDR3 runs to 15 residues. The CDR3 DNA sequence: TGTGCCAGCAGCTTAAGGACAGGGAGTTTGTACGAGCAGTACTTC. This encodes CASSLRTGSLYEQYF. Supplemented by reference TRBV11-3 and TRBJ2-7, the full variable domain reads EAGVVQSPRYKIIEKKQPVAFWCNPISGHNTLYWYLQNLGQGPELLIRYENEEAVDDSQLPKDRFSAERLKGVDSTLKIQPAELGDSAVYLCASSLRTGSLYEQYFGPGTRLTVT.

The V gene is TRBV27, the J gene TRBJ2-1; 9 bases fit TRBD2. V was pared by 0 bases and J by 2 bases, with 2 bases of the junction left unmatched. The V gene's germline CDR1 is MNHEY and CDR2 SMNVEV (reference sequence). This CDR3 is built from 16 residues. CDR3 residues: CASSLSASGTYNEQFF. For the CDR3, the DNA is TGTGCCAGCAGTTTATCGGCTAGCGGGACCTACAATGAGCAGTTCTTC.

The rearrangement joins TRBV2 to TRBJ2-3, with a tentative D call TRBD2 (5 bases). Germline V gene sequence: CDR1 SNHLY, CDR2 FYNNEI. The CDR3 spans 14 residues. Trimming pared 8 bases from V and 0 bases from J, leaving 12 bases between. The CDR3 DNA reads as TGTGCCAGCGTCGCGAGGGTTAGCACAGATACGCAGTATTTT. Protein: CASVARVSTDTQYF.

The chain uses TRBV5-6 and TRBJ2-2; D might be TRBD1 (6 bases). Germline CDR1 is SGHDT and CDR2 is YYEEEE. This CDR3 spans 15 amino acids. V was trimmed by 1 base and J by 5 bases, leaving 12 bases between them. The DNA for the CDR3 is TGTGCCAGCAGCTTGTGGGGGCGCAGGACCGGGGAGCTGTTTTTT. Translating it yields CASSLWGRRTGELFF. Full variable domain (rest looked up from reference TRBV5-6 and TRBJ2-2): DAGVTQSPTHLIKTRGQQVTLRCSPKSGHDTVSWYQQALGQGPQFIFQYYEEEERQRGNFPDRFSGHQFPNYSSELNVNALLLGDSALYLCASSLWGRRTGELFFGEGSRLTVL.

On this clone: Other DNA sequences of this sample code for an identical CDR3. The gene calls are TRBV10-2 and TRBJ1-5; D is perhaps TRBD1 (5 bases). Trimming removed 3 bases from V and 3 bases from J, with 9 bases in between. Per germline, CDR1 WSHSY and CDR2 SAAADI. This CDR3 has 14 residues. The CDR3 sequence is CASSESGPNQPQHF. The CDR3 DNA reads TGCGCCAGCAGTGAATCGGGACCCAATCAGCCCCAGCATTTT.

This chain uses TRBV28 with TRBJ1-2, with D possibly TRBD1 on 6 matching bases. From germline, CDR1 is MDHEN and CDR2 SYDVKM. With 2 bases removed from V and 3 bases from J, the gap between germline ends came to 10 bases. The length of the CDR3 is 14 residues. Here the CDR3 reads CASSLGGGDYGYTF. CDR3 nucleotides: TGTGCCAGCAGTTTAGGAGGGGGGGACTATGGCTACACCTTC.

The genes are TRBV2 and TRBJ2-4, with D perhaps TRBD1 (5 bases). Germline V lookup: CDR1 SNHLY, CDR2 FYNNEI. The CDR3 is 16 residues long. V was cut by 4 bases and J by 2 bases, with 15 bases left in between. The CDR3: CASSGTSTGTKNIQYF. The DNA of the CDR3 is TGTGCCAGCAGTGGAACCTCTACAGGTACCAAAAACATTCAGTACTTC.

This clone was recorded only once. The chain is built from TRBV5-1 and TRBJ2-7; weak D call: TRBD2 (5 bases). CDR3 length: 15 amino acids. The V gene lost 2 bases and the J gene lost 5 bases, with 17 bases spanning the gap. Germline CDR1 is SGHRS and CDR2 is YFSETQ. The CDR3: CASSFLTGFGNEQYF. The CDR3 bases are TGCGCCAGCAGCTTCCTGACGGGCTTCGGGAACGAGCAGTACTTC. Based on the CDR3 plus reference TRBV5-1 and TRBJ2-7, the full variable domain is KAGVTQTPRYLIKTRGQQVTLSCSPISGHRSVSWYQQTPGQGLQFLFEYFSETQRNKGNFPGRFSGRQFSNSRSEMNVSTLELGDSALYLCASSFLTGFGNEQYFGPGTRLTVT.

This sequence joins TRBV15 and TRBJ2-1; D gene ambiguous. The germline CDR1 and CDR2 sequences are LNHNV and YYDKDF (reference sequence). Trimming left V 1 base short and J 8 bases short, with 3 bases between. The CDR3 length is 11 residues. The CDR3 here is CATSRGYEQFF. The CDR3, as DNA: TGTGCCACCAGCAGAGGCTATGAGCAGTTCTTC. Full variable domain (outside the CDR3, taken from reference TRBV15 and TRBJ2-1): DAMVIQNPRYQVTQFGKPVTLSCSQTLNHNVMYWYQQKSSQAPKLLFHYYDKDFNNEADTPDNFQSRRPNTSFCFLDIRSPGLGDTAMYLCATSRGYEQFFGPGTRLTVL.

The chain links TRBV30 to TRBJ1-1, with no clear D. The CDR3 consists of 12 residues. Germline V gives CDR1 GTSNPN, CDR2 SVGIG (reference sequence). V was trimmed by 4 bases and J by 2 bases, leaving 8 bases between them. CDR3 region: CAWISINTEAFF. The CDR3, as DNA: TGTGCCTGGATCAGCATCAACACTGAAGCTTTCTTT.

The chain combines TRBV27 with TRBJ2-7; 8 bases match TRBD1. Trimming at V came to 6 bases and at J to 2 bases, leaving 9 bases not matched to a gene. The CDR3 loop spans 15 amino acids. Germline loops: CDR1 MNHEY, CDR2 SMNVEV (reference sequence). The CDR3 sequence is CASSHSQGGTYEQYF. CDR3 sequence (DNA): TGTGCCAGCAGCCATTCACAGGGGGGTACCTACGAGCAGTACTTC.

In its sample, this clone was seen a few times. One end of the junction fails to match germline, which may point to a read error. V gene TRBV7-9 combines with J gene TRBJ2-1; D not resolved. Per the germline V gene, CDR1 is SEHNR and CDR2 is FQNEAQ (reference sequence). The CDR3 is 16 amino acids. CDR3 in DNA: TGTGCCAGCAGCTCCGCCACGAGATTACCCTACAGTGAGCAGTTCTTC. It is translated as CASSSATRLPYSEQFF.

The chain recombines TRBV2 with TRBJ1-1; TRBD1 is a possible D gene (5 bases). The germline gives CDR1 SNHLY, CDR2 FYNNEI. Trimming cost V 5 bases and J 6 bases, with 16 bases left between them. This CDR3 is built from 14 residues. Here the CDR3 DNA reads TGTGCCAGCAGTCTAACAGGTAGAGGAGCTGAAGCTTTCTTT. Translated: CASSLTGRGAEAFF.

V gene TRBV7-8 combines with J gene TRBJ2-1, with D tentatively TRBD2 (5 bases). The CDR3 spans 13 residues. Trimming left V 5 bases short and J 8 bases short, with 13 bases between. Germline lookup yields CDR1 SGHVS and CDR2 FQNEAQ. The CDR3 bases are TGTGCCAGCAGCCCTCGGGAAGGAGATGAGCAGTTCTTC. Amino acids: CASSPREGDEQFF.

This clone appeared once. The chain recombines TRBV9 with TRBJ1-1, with D unresolved. This CDR3 spans 20 amino acids. V was trimmed by 2 bases and J by 12 bases, leaving 38 bases between them. Per the germline V gene, CDR1 is SGDLS and CDR2 is YYNGEE. The CDR3 reads CASSVGDRAGSHATGFGSFF. The CDR3 DNA follows: TGTGCCAGCAGCGTTGGTGATAGGGCCGGTTCTCATGCGACCGGTTTCGGGTCTTTCTTT.

The chain carries TRBV19 and TRBJ1-5; D possibly corresponds to TRBD1 (6 bases). Between the trimmed V and J ends, which lost 11 bases and 5 bases, there was a span of 16 bases. Germline V lookup: CDR1 LNHDA, CDR2 SQIVND (reference sequence). The CDR3 length is 13 residues. The CDR3, as DNA: TGTGCCTGCCCAGGGGCCCTCCATCAGCCCCAGCATTTT. Its protein product is CACPGALHQPQHF.

In this sample, this clone turned up once. The rearrangement uses TRBV4-1 and TRBJ1-5, with D unresolved. The CDR3 has 13 amino acids. V was clipped by 3 bases and J by 1 base, with 4 bases between them. CDR1 MGHRA and CDR2 YSYEKL come from the germline V gene. Here the CDR3 DNA reads TGCGCCAGCAGCCACGGGAGCAATCAGCCCCAGCATTTT. Translation: CASSHGSNQPQHF.